The present entry profiles one TCR beta chain with its context. Data came from immunoSEQ multiplex PCR; TCRdb stores just in-frame clones and leaves some out. The table has about 96,000 clones, just over 90% seen once. Between the trimmed V and J ends, which lost 1 base and 0 bases, there was a span of 6 bases. The CDR3 is 14 amino acids. CDR1 is SGDLS, CDR2 YYNGEE, per germline. The data were taken from a study of control samples from healthy donors and cancer patients. This clonotype was sampled from a man younger than 35 in good health. The chain carries TRBV9 and TRBJ2-3; D is ambiguous. Source material: blood. CDR3 region: CASSVRSSTDTQYF. The CDR3 nucleotides read TGTGCCAGCAGCGTAAGGTCTAGCACAGATACGCAGTATTTT.